The 24 T cell receptor beta chains below come from one sample, sequenced in a study of blood T cell repertoires in COVID-19. The protocol was immunoSEQ multiplex PCR, while the TCRdb copy is restricted to in-frame clones and leaves out a portion. The profile shows over 250,000 clones, over 80% of them singletons. The sample was peripheral blood. Every receptor here comes from a woman aged 40 to 55 who had recovered from COVID-19.

This clone appeared a single time. J is TRBJ1-6 and V is TRBV5-1; 9 nucleotides match TRBD1. Germline V gene lookup returns CDR1 SGHRS and CDR2 YFSETQ. This CDR3 spans 16 amino acids. V shed 1 base and J 8 bases; nucleotides not matched to a gene: 7. CDR3 nucleotide sequence: TGCGCCAGCAGCTTGCAATTTGGGACAGGGTATTCACCCCTCCACTTT. Translated, it gives CASSLQFGTGYSPLHF.

The CDR3 DNA sequence: TGCGCCAGCAGAGAGGGACTAGCGGGTTATACGCAGTATTTT. Its protein is CASREGLAGYTQYF. The chain employs TRBV5-1 and TRBJ2-3; 12 nucleotides match TRBD2. The germline V gene has CDR1 SGHRS and CDR2 YFSETQ. J lost 7 bases, V lost 5 bases, and 5 bases had no gene match. The CDR3 sequence is 14 residues long.

This chain links TRBV12-3 or TRBV12-4 with TRBJ1-2; D is perhaps TRBD1 (5 bases). V was pared by 3 bases and J by 8 bases, with 13 bases between. The CDR3 contains 13 residues. The CDR3 DNA is TGTGCCAGCAGTTTTAGGCAGGGAGGCGGCTACACCTTC. Protein: CASSFRQGGGYTF.

This clone was seen a handful of times. CDR3 in DNA: TGCGCCAGCAACCACCTCGTCGGCGGGAATTCACCCCTCCACTTT. It is translated as CASNHLVGGNSPLHF. The chain links TRBV4-1 to TRBJ1-6; no reliable D call. CDR3 length: 15 residues. The germline gives CDR1 MGHRA, CDR2 YSYEKL. V lost 7 bases and J lost 7, with 17 bases in between.

This rearrangement joins TRBV7-2 to TRBJ1-2, with TRBD1 matching 8 bases. Trimming took 2 bases from V and 5 from J; bases not matched to a gene: 7. CDR1 and CDR2 from the germline V gene are SGHTA and FQGNSA. The CDR3 extends over 15 amino acids. CDR3 DNA: TGTGCCAGCAGCTTACTCCAGGGGGCCATTTATGGCTACACCTTC. This encodes CASSLLQGAIYGYTF.

A single count supports this clone. The chain is built from TRBV27 and TRBJ1-1; D is unclear. This CDR3 region has 14 residues. Germline V gene sequence: CDR1 MNHEY, CDR2 SMNVEV (reference sequence). V was cut by 2 bases and J by 4 bases, with 11 bases left in between. CDR3 amino acids: CASSLRRGSTEAFF. CDR3 nucleotide sequence: TGTGCCAGCAGTTTACGGCGGGGTTCCACTGAAGCTTTCTTT.

This chain connects TRBV4-3 to TRBJ2-7; D perhaps matches TRBD2 (5 bases). The CDR3 loop spans 14 amino acids. V dropped 3 bases and J dropped 2 bases, with 11 bases sitting between them. Germline V gene sequence: CDR1 LGHNA, CDR2 YSLEER. CDR3 in DNA: TGCGCCAGCAGCCACACAGACGGGACCTACGAGCAGTACTTC. Translation: CASSHTDGTYEQYF.

This chain connects TRBV11-2 to TRBJ1-2, with 7 bases aligning to TRBD1. In germline, CDR1 is SGHAT, CDR2 FQNNGV. The J segment lost 2 bases and the V segment lost 3 bases, leaving 6 bases of the junction unmatched. The CDR3 has 15 residues. CDR3 sequence: CASSFMTTGNYGYTF. CDR3 nucleotides: TGTGCCAGCAGCTTCATGACGACAGGGAACTATGGCTACACCTTC.

The CDR3 DNA reads TGTGCCAGCTCATTACTAGCGGGGCACTACAATGAGCAGTTCTTC. Its protein product is CASSLLAGHYNEQFF. The V and J genes are TRBV18 and TRBJ2-1, with 10 bases lining up with TRBD2. V dropped 5 bases and J dropped 3; count of bases not matched to a gene: 4. CDR3 size: 15 residues. Germline V lookup: CDR1 KGHSH, CDR2 LQKENI.

The chain carries TRBV14 and TRBJ1-2; D is perhaps TRBD1 (5 bases). Germline CDR1 is SGHDN and CDR2 is FVKESK. The CDR3 is made up of 18 amino acids. The V and J ends lost 0 bases and 0 bases respectively, with 17 bases between them. The CDR3, as DNA: TGTGCCAGCAGCCAAGAGACTTTGGGGCGAATAACTAACTATGGCTACACCTTC. Translating gives CASSQETLGRITNYGYTF.

The chain joins TRBV11-2 to TRBJ1-3, with TRBD1 matching over 7 bases. The germline gives CDR1 SGHAT, CDR2 FQNNGV. V lost 5 bases, J lost 0 bases, and 10 bases stayed unmatched. The CDR3 consists of 17 residues. CDR3 sequence reads: CASSPRPSGGSGNTIYF. CDR3 coding DNA: TGTGCCAGCAGCCCCCGACCATCAGGGGGCTCTGGAAACACCATATATTTT.

The chain combines TRBV27 with TRBJ2-2, with D possibly matching TRBD2 (5 bases). Trimming took off 5 bases at V and 1 base at J, with 14 bases between the two ends. CDR1 and CDR2 (germline): MNHEY, SMNVEV (reference sequence). CDR3 length: 16 residues. CDR3: CASSPLGVGNTGELFF. CDR3 sequence (DNA): TGTGCCAGCAGTCCCCTCGGGGTTGGGAACACCGGGGAGCTGTTTTTT.

The chain links TRBV30 to TRBJ1-1, with no clear D. The V gene lost 0 bases and the J gene lost 10 bases, with 21 bases spanning the gap. The V gene's germline CDR1 is GTSNPN and CDR2 SVGIG (reference sequence). This CDR3 is 15 amino acids long. CDR3 amino acids: CAWSVRFRLPHGAFF. The CDR3 bases are TGTGCCTGGAGTGTACGATTTCGGTTACCCCACGGAGCTTTCTTT.

This clone was seen more than once but under ten times. The gene calls are TRBV4-1 and TRBJ1-2; D gene ambiguous. The CDR3 runs 15 residues. The germline CDR1 and CDR2 sequences are MGHRA and YSYEKL. V lost 7 bases, J lost 5 bases, and 20 bases lay in between. CDR3 DNA sequence: TGCGCCAGCACCACTGGTCGCGGAGCATTTTATGGCTACACCTTC. This encodes CASTTGRGAFYGYTF.

The chain recombines TRBV2 with TRBJ2-7, with D possibly TRBD1 on 5 matching bases. The V and J ends lost 6 bases and 4 bases respectively, with 13 bases between them. CDR1 and CDR2 (germline): SNHLY, FYNNEI. The CDR3 loop spans 13 amino acids. The CDR3 protein is CASSPRAGYEQYF. Here the CDR3 DNA reads TGTGCCAGCAGCCCCAGGGCAGGGTACGAGCAGTACTTC.

DNA for the CDR3: TGTGCCAGCAGCCCCTTAGCGGGGCGCGCAGATACGCAGTATTTT. Amino acids: CASSPLAGRADTQYF. This chain connects TRBV7-2 to TRBJ2-3; TRBD2 agrees at 8 bases. Germline V CDR1 and CDR2: SGHTA, FQGNSA. The J segment lost 4 bases and the V segment lost 5 bases, leaving 8 bases of the junction unmatched. There are 15 residues in the CDR3.

The chain couples TRBV4-3 to TRBJ2-2; D not resolved. The CDR3 is 14 residues long. Germline CDR1 is LGHNA and CDR2 is YSLEER. V lost 1 base and J 5 bases, leaving 8 bases between the germline ends. Written as DNA, the CDR3 is TGCGCCAGCAGCCAAGTTTTTGAGACCGGGGAGCTGTTTTTT. Translating gives CASSQVFETGELFF.

The V gene is TRBV10-3, the J gene TRBJ2-3; TRBD1 aligns across 10 bases. CDR3 size: 15 residues. Per germline, CDR1 ENHRY and CDR2 SYGVKD. V dropped 7 bases and J dropped 1; count of bases not matched to a gene: 5. CDR3 region: CAITAGTGGTDTQYF. CDR3 DNA: TGTGCCATCACCGCCGGGACAGGGGGCACAGATACGCAGTATTTT.

The V call is TRBV6-5, the J call TRBJ1-4; 7 bases map to TRBD1. After removal of 6 bases from V and 8 bases from J, the junction contained 9 bases not matched to a gene. Germline-derived CDR1 and CDR2 are MNHEY and SVGAGI. The CDR3 totals 14 residues. CDR3 coding DNA: TGTGCCAGCAGCCTACAGGGGTCGGGGGAAAAACTGTTTTTT. As protein: CASSLQGSGEKLFF.

This chain joins TRBV5-1 and TRBJ2-7; 10 bases agree with TRBD1. The CDR3 spans 16 residues. Losses at the gene ends were 1 base for V and 3 bases for J; bases not matched to a gene: 7. Germline V gene data show CDR1 as SGHRS and CDR2 as YFSETQ. The CDR3 DNA follows: TGCGCCAGCAGCTTGCGTCCTGGGACAGGGGACTACGAGCAGTACTTC. Translating gives CASSLRPGTGDYEQYF.

The chain recombines TRBV7-9 with TRBJ2-1, with 8 bases lining up with TRBD2. V dropped 5 bases and J dropped 2; count of bases not matched to a gene: 17. This CDR3 is 19 amino acids long. Germline loops: CDR1 SEHNR, CDR2 FQNEAQ (reference sequence). The CDR3 nucleotides are TGTGCCAGCAGCGACATTAGGGGGGGCGGTAGCGGGGCCTACAATGAGCAGTTCTTC. Translated: CASSDIRGGGSGAYNEQFF.

The chain is built from TRBV6-2 or TRBV6-3 and TRBJ1-1, with no clear D. V gave up 5 bases and J gave up 3 bases, with 13 bases separating them. The CDR3 length is 14 residues. CDR1 is MNHEY, CDR2 SVGEGT, per germline. The CDR3 reads CASSLGYTDTEAFF. CDR3 nucleotide sequence: TGTGCCAGCAGTCTCGGTTACACAGACACTGAAGCTTTCTTT.

The rearrangement uses TRBV10-2 and TRBJ2-3; 11 nucleotides match TRBD2. Germline assignment: CDR1 WSHSY and CDR2 SAAADI. V gave up 5 bases and J gave up 6 bases; unmatched junction bases: 4. CDR3 length equals 14 residues. The CDR3 region is CASSPSGGFDTQYF. Here the CDR3 DNA reads TGCGCCAGCAGTCCTAGCGGGGGGTTCGATACGCAGTATTTT.

This clone was seen only once. The J gene is TRBJ2-7, the V gene TRBV15; D unresolved. V lost 3 bases and J 6 bases, leaving 15 bases between the germline ends. CDR3 length: 14 residues. The germline V gene encodes CDR1 LNHNV and CDR2 YYDKDF (reference sequence). CDR3 in DNA: TGTGCCACCAGCAGGCCGGGTCCCGGTGGCGAGCAGTACTTC. This encodes CATSRPGPGGEQYF.